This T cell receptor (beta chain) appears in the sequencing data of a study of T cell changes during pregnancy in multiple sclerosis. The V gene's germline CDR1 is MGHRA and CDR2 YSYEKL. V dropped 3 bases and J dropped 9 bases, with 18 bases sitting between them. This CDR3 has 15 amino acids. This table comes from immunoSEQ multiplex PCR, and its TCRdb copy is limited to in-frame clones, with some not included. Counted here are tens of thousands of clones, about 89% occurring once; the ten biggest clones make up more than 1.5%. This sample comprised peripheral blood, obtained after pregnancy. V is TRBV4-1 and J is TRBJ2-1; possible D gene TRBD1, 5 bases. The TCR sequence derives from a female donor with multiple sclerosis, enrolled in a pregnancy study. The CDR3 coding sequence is TGCGCCAGCAGCCATCCTAAAGGGATAAGGGGTGAGCAGTTCTTC. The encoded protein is CASSHPKGIRGEQFF.